A single sample is the source of the 9 T cell receptor beta chains below, sequenced in a study of blood T cell repertoires in COVID-19. The assay was immunoSEQ multiplex PCR, and TCRdb's table has in-frame clones only and misses some. The table includes around 130,000 clones, more than 80% detected once. Sequenced material: peripheral blood. The receptor set was obtained from a human donor in a cohort sampled during active COVID-19.

This chain uses TRBV12-3 or TRBV12-4 with TRBJ1-1; D unresolved. V was cut by 1 base and J by 6 bases, with 6 bases left in between. This CDR3 region has 12 residues. The CDR3 sequence is CASSLDQAEAFF. The CDR3 DNA reads TGTGCCAGCAGTTTAGATCAGGCTGAAGCTTTCTTT.

The rearrangement joins TRBV19 to TRBJ2-3; D is unclear. V gave up 2 bases and J gave up 1 base, with 10 bases separating them. Per germline, CDR1 LNHDA and CDR2 SQIVND (reference sequence). The CDR3 totals 15 residues. The CDR3 region is CASSISATGTDTQYF. CDR3 coding DNA: TGTGCCAGTAGTATATCAGCGACTGGCACAGATACGCAGTATTTT.

This clone was detected only once. The chain has TRBV6-6 and TRBJ1-2, with TRBD1 as a possible D gene (6 bases). V was clipped by 6 bases and J by 1 base, with 9 bases between them. Germline V gives CDR1 MNHNY, CDR2 SVGAGI (reference sequence). CDR3 length equals 13 residues. Written as DNA, the CDR3 is TGTGCCAGCAGCACAGGGAGTAACTATGGCTACACCTTC. This encodes CASSTGSNYGYTF.

V is TRBV5-1 and J is TRBJ2-3; possible D gene TRBD2, 5 bases. V dropped 4 bases and J dropped 3 bases, with 18 bases sitting between them. Germline CDR1 is SGHRS and CDR2 is YFSETQ. The CDR3 has 16 amino acids. CDR3 sequence (DNA): TGCGCCAGCAGCCCCCAAGGGAGCGTCGGGACAGATACGCAGTATTTT. It encodes CASSPQGSVGTDTQYF.

This chain joins TRBV7-9 and TRBJ2-3, with 8 positions matching TRBD1. The germline gives CDR1 SEHNR, CDR2 FQNEAQ (reference sequence). The CDR3 is made up of 14 amino acids. V lost 5 bases to trimming and J lost 1 base; unmatched junction nucleotides: 2. The CDR3 nucleotides are TGTGCCAGCAGCACGACAGGGGGCACAGATACGCAGTATTTT. Translating gives CASSTTGGTDTQYF.

The chain couples TRBV29-1 to TRBJ1-1; 11 positions match TRBD1. Germline trimming cut 7 bases from V and 0 bases from J; bases unmatched to any gene: 10. Looked up from germline, CDR1 is SQVTM and CDR2 is ANQGSEA. The CDR3 consists of 16 residues. CDR3 amino acids: CSATGTGGRLNTEAFF. The DNA for the CDR3 is TGCAGCGCAACCGGGACAGGGGGGAGGCTGAACACTGAAGCTTTCTTT.

J is TRBJ1-5 and V is TRBV4-3; D is ambiguous. Deletions cut 1 base from V and 2 bases from J, with 6 bases between. The CDR3 covers 14 residues. Germline CDR1 LGHNA, CDR2 YSLEER. The CDR3 nucleotides read TGCGCCAGCAGCCAAGCCTTAGGCAATCAGCCCCAGCATTTT. This gives the protein CASSQALGNQPQHF.

The chain links TRBV2 to TRBJ1-2; TRBD1 is a possible D gene (6 bases). The germline V gene has CDR1 SNHLY and CDR2 FYNNEI. V was shortened by 5 bases and J by 8 bases, with 12 bases between the two germline ends. The CDR3 loop spans 12 amino acids. In DNA form, the CDR3 reads TGTGCCAGCAGTTCAAGAGGGGGAGGCTACACCTTC. Amino acid sequence: CASSSRGGGYTF.

The CDR3 spells CASSFGTGFGEQYV. The CDR3 region has the DNA TGTGCCAGCAGTTTCGGAACAGGGTTCGGCGAGCAGTACGTC. This chain connects TRBV28 to TRBJ2-7; a possible D gene is TRBD1 (6 bases). Trimming cost V 3 bases and J 6 bases, with 15 bases left between them. The CDR3 sequence is 14 residues long. Germline-derived CDR1 and CDR2 are MDHEN and SYDVKM.